This T cell receptor (beta chain) was sequenced for a study of cytomegalovirus exposure and HLA in healthy donors. Study-level points and caveats: Three CMV-associated chains were confirmed in vitro to be specific for CMV antigens.

The PCR used 60 Vbeta and 13 Jbeta primers. The assay was immunoSEQ multiplex PCR, and TCRdb's table has in-frame clones only and misses some. The repertoire holds over 100,000 clones, with roughly 80% as singletons. With respect to this clone: The target antigen is unknown.

J gave up 1 base and V 2 bases, and 6 bases lay outside the gene matches. This CDR3 contains 17 residues. Germline V lookup: CDR1 SEHNR, CDR2 FQNEAQ (reference sequence). The sequenced sample consisted of PBMCs. The TCR was taken from a woman in her 40s in good health and CMV-seronegative. This chain joins TRBV7-9 and TRBJ1-1; 11 bases align to TRBD1. The CDR3 sequence is CASSLLDRGLWNTEAFF. CDR3 in DNA: TGTGCCAGCAGCTTACTGGACAGGGGGCTTTGGAACACTGAAGCTTTCTTT.